Included here is one T cell receptor beta chain sequence, with context. No antigen is known for it. Base qualities are not recorded, but no much larger clone differs from it by a single base. The source of the sample is a study of brain metastases from non-small cell lung cancer (dated by TCRdb to the late 2010s). Context from the whole study: In non-small-cell lung cancer patients, the researchers characterized the immune microenvironment of brain metastases and primary tumors that had been resected as matched pairs.

Study-wide findings and limitations: Compared with the matched primary tumors, T-cell clones appeared to be expanded in about two thirds of brain metastases. T-cell infiltration was lower in brain metastases than in primary tumors (P < 0.001). Paired brain metastases and primary tumors largely shared TCR repertoires, although T-cell densities in the metastases were sparse.

The CDR3 contains 9 residues, cysteine and phenylalanine counted. CDR3 DNA is the only sequence kept; it has 27 bases, read in frame from the first base. As encoded in the germline V gene, CDR1 is KGHDR while CDR2 is SFDVKD. Trimming takes 12 bases from V and 4 bases from J, and the germline ends sit 6 bases apart. Library creation used the immunoSEQ multiplex PCR assay. T-cell receptor beta chain repertoire sequencing was carried out together with a 770-gene immune expression panel. In its TCRdb copy, this immuneACCESS table keeps in-frame sequences only and misses some clones. Where compared with another copy, unresolved V genes explain less than half of these, and the others have no known cause. This sample is represented by about 1,300 clones; around three quarters of them were singletons. Roughly a sixth of the sample lies in the top ten. A cohort of 39 patients with surgically resected non-small-cell lung cancer, for whom both primary tumor and brain metastasis specimens were available, was included. Tumor specimens were archival formalin-fixed, paraffin-embedded tissues.

This receptor chain uses TRBV24-1 and TRBJ2-7; the D gene identity is not certain. The source of this sequence is a donor at least 40 years old with non-small cell lung cancer. Sequences were obtained from tissue from a brain metastasis. The cell subset or site label here, explained by the study, means: resected brain metastasis paired with primary lung tumor. The DNA reads TGTGCCTCGGCATACGAGCAGTACTTC. Its translation reads: CASAYEQYF.